This TCR beta chain was retrieved from a study of radiotherapy plus CTLA-4 blockade in lung cancer (dated by TCRdb to the late 2010s). Regarding the complete study: Among enrolled patients, 15% to 20% had an objective response and about 30% reached disease control.

The CDR3, cysteine through phenylalanine, is 10 amino acids long. The only DNA kept is the CDR3, 30 bases in frame from the first base. V is pared back by 6 bases and J by 5 bases, with 4 bases lying between the germline termini. According to the germline V gene, CDR1 reads MDHEN and CDR2 reads SYDVKM. Libraries were made using the immunoSEQ multiplex PCR assay. In TCRdb, the immuneACCESS table is reduced to in-frame sequences with V and J assigned. These tables do not hold every clone; where another copy was compared, an unresolved V gene accounts for under half, and the others remain unexplained. This sample gives under 100,000 clones in total; approximately 82% of them show up just once. Of the sample, about 14% falls within the top ten clones. Focal radiation therapy combined with CTLA-4 blockade (ipilimumab) was tested in patients with chemo-refractory metastatic non-small-cell lung cancer. The paper as a whole reports these results and caveats: The strongest predictors of response were reported to be early dynamic shifts in blood T cell clones along with a rise in serum interferon-beta following radiation. After treatment with radiotherapy and ipilimumab, TCR clones that originated in tumors expanded in peripheral blood.

Of note for this clone: Its antigen is not yet known. No much larger clone is present one base from it, and per-base qualities are unavailable.

Sample: peripheral blood, taken from a patient treated with radiotherapy plus ipilimumab. The sequence was obtained from a human donor with non-small cell lung cancer that progressed on radiotherapy plus ipilimumab. The V and J genes are TRBV28 and TRBJ1-2; too little of a D gene remains to name it. Read as DNA, the sequence is TGTGCCAGCAGCCAATATGGCTACACCTTC. It codes for CASSQYGYTF.